The clone carrying this T cell receptor beta chain was seen more than once but under ten times. Its antigen is as yet unknown. The record originates from a study of blood T cells in healthy people across ages. Study results and limitations: The recorded TCR beta diversity per million T cells decreased in a roughly linear manner with age. Expanded clonotype shifts may have been confounded, as the donors had an unknown CMV status.

Trimming stripped 2 bases from V and 1 base from J, with 11 bases between. Germline lookup yields CDR1 ENHRY and CDR2 SYGVKD. This CDR3 contains 16 residues. Sample donors were healthy Caucasian individuals that came from Russia, aged roughly 6 to 100. PCR was performed a second time for about 6 to 11 cycles using a sample-barcoded 5' primer and a J-beta primer mix. All samples yielded 3 million or more CDR3-containing paired-end reads. One entry per CDR3 protein, called by TCRdb with MiXCR from the 5' RACE reads. The table records 700,000 to 850,000 distinct CDR3 sequences, about 48% of them present only once.

The sequenced sample was blood. This clonotype was sampled from an elderly man in good health. The chain is built from TRBV10-3 and TRBJ2-2, with D hard to call. The CDR3 DNA is TGTGCCATCAGTGAGCATTGGACGGTGAACACCGGGGAGCTGTTTTTT. Encoded protein: CAISEHWTVNTGELFF.